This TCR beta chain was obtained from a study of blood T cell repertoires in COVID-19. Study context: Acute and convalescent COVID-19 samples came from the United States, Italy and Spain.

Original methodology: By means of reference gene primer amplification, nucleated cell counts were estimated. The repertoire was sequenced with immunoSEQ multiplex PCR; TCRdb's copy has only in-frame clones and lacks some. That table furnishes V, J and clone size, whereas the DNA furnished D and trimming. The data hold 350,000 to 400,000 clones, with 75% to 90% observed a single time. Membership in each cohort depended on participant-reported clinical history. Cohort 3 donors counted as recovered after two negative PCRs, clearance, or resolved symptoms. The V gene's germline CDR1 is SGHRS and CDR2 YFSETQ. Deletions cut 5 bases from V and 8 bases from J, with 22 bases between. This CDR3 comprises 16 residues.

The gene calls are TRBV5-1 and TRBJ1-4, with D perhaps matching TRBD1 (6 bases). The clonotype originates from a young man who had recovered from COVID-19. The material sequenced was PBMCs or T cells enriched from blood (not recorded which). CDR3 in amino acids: CASRMAGGADHEKLFF. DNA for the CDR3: TGCGCCAGCAGAATGGCGGGGGGCGCGGATCACGAAAAACTGTTTTTT.